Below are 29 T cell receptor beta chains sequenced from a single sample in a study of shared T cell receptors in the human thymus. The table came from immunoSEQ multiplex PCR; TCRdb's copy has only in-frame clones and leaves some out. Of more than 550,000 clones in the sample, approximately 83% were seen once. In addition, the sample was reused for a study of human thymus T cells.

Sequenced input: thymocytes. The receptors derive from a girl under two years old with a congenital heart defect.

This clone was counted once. CDR3 sequence reads: CASSVPSLDRATDTQYF. DNA of the CDR3: TGTGCCAGCAGCGTTCCGTCCCTGGACAGGGCCACAGATACGCAGTATTTT. The rearrangement joins TRBV9 to TRBJ2-3, with 8 bases identical to TRBD1. Trimming cost V 2 bases and J 2 bases; bases outside gene matches: 10. The germline V gene has CDR1 SGDLS and CDR2 YYNGEE. The CDR3 length is 17 residues.

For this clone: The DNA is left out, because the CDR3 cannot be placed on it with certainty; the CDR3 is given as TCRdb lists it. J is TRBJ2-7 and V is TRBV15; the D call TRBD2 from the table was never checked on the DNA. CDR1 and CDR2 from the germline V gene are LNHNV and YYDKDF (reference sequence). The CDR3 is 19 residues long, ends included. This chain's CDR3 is CATSLRRGEGVPVSYEQYF.

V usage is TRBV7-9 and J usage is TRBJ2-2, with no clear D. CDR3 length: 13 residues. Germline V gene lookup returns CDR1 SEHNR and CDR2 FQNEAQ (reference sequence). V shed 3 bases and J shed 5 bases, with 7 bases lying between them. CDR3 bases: TGTGCCAGCAGCTTTGGCTCGACCGGGGAGCTGTTTTTT. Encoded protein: CASSFGSTGELFF.

The CDR3 bases are TGCGCCAGCAGCTTGGAGGGGAGGGCGGGTGAAAAACTGTTTTTT. Translated: CASSLEGRAGEKLFF. This chain links TRBV5-1 with TRBJ1-4; tentative D call: TRBD1 (5 bases). Germline loops: CDR1 SGHRS, CDR2 YFSETQ. The CDR3 extends over 15 amino acids. V was pared by 0 bases and J by 7 bases, with 13 bases between.

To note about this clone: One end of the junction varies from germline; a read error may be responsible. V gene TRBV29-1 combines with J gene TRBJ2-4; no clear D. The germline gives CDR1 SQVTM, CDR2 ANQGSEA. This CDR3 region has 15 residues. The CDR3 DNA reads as TGCGGCGTCGTACCCAGTCACGTAGCCAAAAACATTCAGTACTTC. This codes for CGVVPSHVAKNIQYF.

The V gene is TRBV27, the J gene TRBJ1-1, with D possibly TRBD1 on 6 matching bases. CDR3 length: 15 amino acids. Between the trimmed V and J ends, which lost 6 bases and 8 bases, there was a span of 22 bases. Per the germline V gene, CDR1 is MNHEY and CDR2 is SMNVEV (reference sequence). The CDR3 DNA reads TGTGCCAGCAGGATAACCCACTACAACAGGGCAGAAGCTTTCTTT. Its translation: CASRITHYNRAEAFF.

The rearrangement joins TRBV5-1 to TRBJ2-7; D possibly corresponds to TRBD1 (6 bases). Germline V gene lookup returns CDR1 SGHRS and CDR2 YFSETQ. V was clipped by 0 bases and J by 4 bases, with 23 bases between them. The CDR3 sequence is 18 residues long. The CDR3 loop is CASSLGGRGKWGGYEQYF. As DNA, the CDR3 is TGCGCCAGCAGCTTGGGGGGAAGGGGGAAATGGGGCGGATACGAGCAGTACTTC.

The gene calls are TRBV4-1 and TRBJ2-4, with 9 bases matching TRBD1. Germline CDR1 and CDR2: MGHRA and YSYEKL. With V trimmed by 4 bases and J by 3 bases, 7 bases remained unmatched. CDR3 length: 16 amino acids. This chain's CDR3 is CASSPGTGLVKNIQYF. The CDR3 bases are TGCGCCAGCAGCCCCGGGACAGGGTTGGTCAAAAACATTCAGTACTTC.

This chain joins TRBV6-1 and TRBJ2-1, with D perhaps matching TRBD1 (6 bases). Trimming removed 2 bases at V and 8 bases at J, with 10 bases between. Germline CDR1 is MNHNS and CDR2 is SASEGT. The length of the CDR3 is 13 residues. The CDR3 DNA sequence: TGTGCCAGCAGTGAAACAGGGATGGATGAGCAGTTCTTC. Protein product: CASSETGMDEQFF.

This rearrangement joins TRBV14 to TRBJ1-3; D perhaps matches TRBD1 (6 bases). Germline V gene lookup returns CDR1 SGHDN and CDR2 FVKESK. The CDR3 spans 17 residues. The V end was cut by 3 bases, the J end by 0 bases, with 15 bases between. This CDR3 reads CASSHTQGIYSGNTIYF. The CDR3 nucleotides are TGTGCCAGCAGCCATACACAGGGTATCTACTCTGGAAACACCATATATTTT.

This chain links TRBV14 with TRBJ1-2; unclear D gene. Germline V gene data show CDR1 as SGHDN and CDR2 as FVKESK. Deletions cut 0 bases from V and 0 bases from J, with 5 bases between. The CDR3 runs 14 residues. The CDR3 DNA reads TGTGCCAGCAGCCAAGACCAGGCTAACTATGGCTACACCTTC. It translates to CASSQDQANYGYTF.

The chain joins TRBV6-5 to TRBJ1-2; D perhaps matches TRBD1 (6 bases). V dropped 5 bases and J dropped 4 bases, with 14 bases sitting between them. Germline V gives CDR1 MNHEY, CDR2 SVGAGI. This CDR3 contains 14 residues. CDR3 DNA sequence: TGTGCCAGCAGTAAACAGGGCTCACGCTATGGCTACACCTTC. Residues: CASSKQGSRYGYTF.

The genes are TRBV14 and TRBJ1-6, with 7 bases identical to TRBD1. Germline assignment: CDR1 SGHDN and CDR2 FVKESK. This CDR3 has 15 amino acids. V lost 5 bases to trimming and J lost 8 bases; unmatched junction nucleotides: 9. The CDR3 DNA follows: TGTGCCAGCAGCTCGTACAGGGGACGTGATTCACCCCTCCACTTT. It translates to CASSSYRGRDSPLHF.

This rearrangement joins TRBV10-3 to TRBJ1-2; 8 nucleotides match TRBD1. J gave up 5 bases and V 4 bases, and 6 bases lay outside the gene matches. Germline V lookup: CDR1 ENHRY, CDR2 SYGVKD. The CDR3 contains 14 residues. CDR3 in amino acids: CAISGDRNRYGYTF. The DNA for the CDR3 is TGTGCCATCAGTGGGGACAGGAATCGATATGGCTACACCTTC.

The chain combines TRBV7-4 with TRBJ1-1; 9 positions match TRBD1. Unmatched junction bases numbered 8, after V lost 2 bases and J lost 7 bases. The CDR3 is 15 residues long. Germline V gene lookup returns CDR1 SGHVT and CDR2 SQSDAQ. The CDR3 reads CASSLPGQGSFEAFF. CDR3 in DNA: TGTGCCAGCAGCTTACCTGGACAGGGGTCGTTTGAAGCTTTCTTT.

The CDR3 loop is CAISPPGQGMNGYTF. DNA for the CDR3: TGTGCCATCAGCCCTCCGGGACAGGGAATGAATGGCTACACCTTC. The chain uses TRBV10-3 and TRBJ1-2; 9 nucleotides align to TRBD1. Germline V gives CDR1 ENHRY, CDR2 SYGVKD. This CDR3 comprises 15 residues. V shed 6 bases, J shed 6 bases, and the junction held 11 bases outside the gene matches.

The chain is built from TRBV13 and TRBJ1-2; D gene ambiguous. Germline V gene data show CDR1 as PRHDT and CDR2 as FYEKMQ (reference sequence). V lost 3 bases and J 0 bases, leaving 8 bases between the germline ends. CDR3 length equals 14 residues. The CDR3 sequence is CASSFSNTNYGYTF. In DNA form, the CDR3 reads TGTGCCAGCAGCTTTTCGAACACTAACTATGGCTACACCTTC. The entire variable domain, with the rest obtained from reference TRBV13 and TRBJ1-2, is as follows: AAGVIQSPRHLIKEKRETATLKCYPIPRHDTVYWYQQGPGQDPQFLISFYEKMQSDKGSIPDRFSAQQFSDYHSELNMSSLELGDSALYFCASSFSNTNYGYTFGSGTRLTVV.

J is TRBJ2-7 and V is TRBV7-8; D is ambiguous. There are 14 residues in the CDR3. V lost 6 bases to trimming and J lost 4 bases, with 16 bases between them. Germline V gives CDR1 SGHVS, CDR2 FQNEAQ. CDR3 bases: TGTGCCAGCAGTTCCGTCTTTAGTCCTTACGAGCAGTACTTC. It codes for CASSSVFSPYEQYF.

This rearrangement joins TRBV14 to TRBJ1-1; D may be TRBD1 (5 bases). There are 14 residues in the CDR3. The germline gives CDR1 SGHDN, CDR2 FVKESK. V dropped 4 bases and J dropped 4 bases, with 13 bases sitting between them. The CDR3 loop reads CASSRRRRGTEAFF. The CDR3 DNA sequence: TGTGCCAGCAGCCGACGAAGGAGGGGCACTGAAGCTTTCTTT.

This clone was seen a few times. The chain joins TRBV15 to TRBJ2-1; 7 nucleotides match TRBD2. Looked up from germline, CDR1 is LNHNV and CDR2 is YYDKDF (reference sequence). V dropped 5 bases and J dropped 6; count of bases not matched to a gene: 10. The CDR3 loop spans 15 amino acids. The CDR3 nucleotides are TGTGCCACCAGCGAGGGACCGAGGGAGGGCAATGAGCAGTTCTTC. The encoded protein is CATSEGPREGNEQFF.

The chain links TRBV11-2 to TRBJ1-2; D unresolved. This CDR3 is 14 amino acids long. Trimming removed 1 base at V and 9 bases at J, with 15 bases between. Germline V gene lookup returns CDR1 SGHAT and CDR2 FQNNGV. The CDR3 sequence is CASSLVVSIQSYTF. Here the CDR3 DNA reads TGTGCCAGCAGCTTAGTTGTATCGATCCAGAGCTACACCTTC.

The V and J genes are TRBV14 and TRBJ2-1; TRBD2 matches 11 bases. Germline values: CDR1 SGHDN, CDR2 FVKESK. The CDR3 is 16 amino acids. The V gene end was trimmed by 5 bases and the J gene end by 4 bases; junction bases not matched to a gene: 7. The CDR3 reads CASSRRLAGTYNEQFF. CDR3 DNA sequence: TGTGCCAGCAGCAGACGACTAGCGGGGACATACAATGAGCAGTTCTTC.

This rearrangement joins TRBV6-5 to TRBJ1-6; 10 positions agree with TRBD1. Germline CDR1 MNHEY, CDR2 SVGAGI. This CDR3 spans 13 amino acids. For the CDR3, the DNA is TGTGCAAGCCGGGACAGGGGCAATTCACCCCTCCACTTT. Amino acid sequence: CASRDRGNSPLHF.

Written as DNA, the CDR3 is TGCGCCAGCAGCCAAACGACGGACAGGGGGGCGCAGTATTTT. Protein product: CASSQTTDRGAQYF. This chain links TRBV4-3 with TRBJ2-3, with 10 bases matching TRBD1. Germline V gene data show CDR1 as LGHNA and CDR2 as YSLEER. The V and J ends lost 2 bases and 10 bases, in that order; junction bases with no gene match: 6. The CDR3 runs 14 residues.

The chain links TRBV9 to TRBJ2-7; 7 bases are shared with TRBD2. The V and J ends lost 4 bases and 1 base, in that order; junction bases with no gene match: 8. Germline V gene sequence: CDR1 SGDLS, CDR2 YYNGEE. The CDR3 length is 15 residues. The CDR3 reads CASSPRGGTSYEQYF. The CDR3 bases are TGTGCCAGCAGCCCCCGCGGGGGTACTTCCTACGAGCAGTACTTC.

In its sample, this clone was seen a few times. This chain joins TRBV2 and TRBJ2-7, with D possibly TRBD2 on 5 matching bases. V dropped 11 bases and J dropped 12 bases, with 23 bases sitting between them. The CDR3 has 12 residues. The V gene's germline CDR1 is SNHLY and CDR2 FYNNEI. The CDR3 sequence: CAAGEDGPLGYF. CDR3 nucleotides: TGTGCCGCCGGGGAAGATGGGCCTCTTGGGTACTTC.

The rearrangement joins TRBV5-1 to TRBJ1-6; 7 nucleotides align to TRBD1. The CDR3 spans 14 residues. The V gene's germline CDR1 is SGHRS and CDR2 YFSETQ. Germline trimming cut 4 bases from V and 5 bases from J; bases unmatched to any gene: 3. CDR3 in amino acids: CASSVGTDNSPLHF. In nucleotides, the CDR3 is TGCGCCAGCAGCGTCGGGACAGATAATTCACCCCTCCACTTT.

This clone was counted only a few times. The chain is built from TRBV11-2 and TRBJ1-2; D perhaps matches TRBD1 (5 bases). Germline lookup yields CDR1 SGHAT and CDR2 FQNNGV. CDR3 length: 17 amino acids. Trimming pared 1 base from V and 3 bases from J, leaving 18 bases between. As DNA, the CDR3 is TGTGCCAGCAGCTTAGTAGAAGGGTTTCCCAGGGACTATGGCTACACCTTC. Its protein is CASSLVEGFPRDYGYTF.

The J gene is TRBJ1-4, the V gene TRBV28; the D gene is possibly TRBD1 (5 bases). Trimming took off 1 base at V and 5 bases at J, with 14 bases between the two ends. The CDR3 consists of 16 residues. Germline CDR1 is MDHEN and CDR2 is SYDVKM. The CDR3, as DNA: TGTGCCAGCAGTTTATTTACCGACAGAGTAAATGAAAAACTGTTTTTT. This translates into CASSLFTDRVNEKLFF. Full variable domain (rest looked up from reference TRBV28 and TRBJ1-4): DVKVTQSSRYLVKRTGEKVFLECVQDMDHENMFWYRQDPGLGLRLIYFSYDVKMKEKGDIPEGYSVSREKKERFSLILESASTNQTSMYLCASSLFTDRVNEKLFFGSGTQLSVL.